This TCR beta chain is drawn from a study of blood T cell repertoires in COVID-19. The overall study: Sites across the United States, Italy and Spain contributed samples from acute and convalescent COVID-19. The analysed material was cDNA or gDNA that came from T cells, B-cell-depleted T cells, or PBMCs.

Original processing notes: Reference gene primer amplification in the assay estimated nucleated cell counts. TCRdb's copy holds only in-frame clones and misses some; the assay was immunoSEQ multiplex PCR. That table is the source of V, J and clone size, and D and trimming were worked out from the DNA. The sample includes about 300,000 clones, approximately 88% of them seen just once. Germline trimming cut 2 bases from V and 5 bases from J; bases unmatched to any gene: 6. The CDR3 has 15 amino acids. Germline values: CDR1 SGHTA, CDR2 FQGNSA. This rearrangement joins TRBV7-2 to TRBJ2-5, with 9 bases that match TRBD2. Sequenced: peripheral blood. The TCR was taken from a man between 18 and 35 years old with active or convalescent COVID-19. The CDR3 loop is CASSLSSGVLETQYF. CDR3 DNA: TGTGCCAGCAGCTTATCTAGCGGGGTTTTGGAGACCCAGTACTTC. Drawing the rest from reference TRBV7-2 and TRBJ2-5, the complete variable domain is GAGVSQSPSNKVTEKGKDVELRCDPISGHTALYWYRQSLGQGLEFLIYFQGNSAPDKSGLPSDRFSAERTGGSVSTLTIQRTQQEDSAVYLCASSLSSGVLETQYFGPGTRLLVL.